What follows are 7 T cell receptor beta chains derived from one specimen sequenced in a study of post-analysis software for immune sequencing data. Study-level points and caveats: Five or six TRBV segments, including TRBV5-6, TRBV5-1 and TRBV20-1, were more frequent in patients than controls.

Unique-molecular-identifier-tagged TCR beta cDNA libraries were used. TCRdb processed the PCR reads anew with MiXCR; each CDR3 protein has one entry. This table has roughly 700,000 distinct CDR3 sequences, roughly 30% appearing once. Their specific antigens are unknown. Sequenced material: blood. The receptor source for this set is a girl between 10 and 17 years old with multiple sclerosis.

This clonotype was detected a few times. This chain uses TRBV9 with TRBJ1-1, with D possibly being TRBD1 (5 bases). Germline V CDR1 and CDR2: SGDLS, YYNGEE. The CDR3 loop spans 14 amino acids. The V end lost 2 bases, the J end lost 0 bases, and 8 bases lay between the germline ends. This CDR3 is CASSVGTLNTEAFF. CDR3 coding DNA: TGTGCCAGCAGCGTCGGGACCTTGAACACTGAAGCTTTCTTT.

V is TRBV27 and J is TRBJ2-2, with D maybe TRBD1 (5 bases). The CDR3 covers 14 residues. CDR1 is MNHEY, CDR2 SMNVEV, per germline (reference sequence). V lost 3 bases and J lost 10, with 15 bases in between. The CDR3 nucleotides are TGTGCCAGCAGTTTTGGGGCAGGGCAAATGGAGCTGTTTTTT. It encodes CASSFGAGQMELFF.

The chain couples TRBV6-2 or TRBV6-3 to TRBJ1-2; 7 bases map to TRBD1. The ends lost 5 bases at V and 3 bases at J; junction bases unmatched: 6. CDR3 length: 14 amino acids. From germline, CDR1 is MNHEY and CDR2 SVGEGT. CDR3: CASSPDRVHYGYTF. DNA of the CDR3: TGTGCCAGCAGTCCCGACAGGGTCCACTATGGCTACACCTTC.

This clonotype was detected many times. The CDR3 here is CSVADSTDTQYF. CDR3 nucleotide sequence: TGCAGCGTTGCCGACAGCACAGATACGCAGTATTTT. The rearrangement links TRBV29-1 to TRBJ2-3, with unresolved D. With 4 bases removed from V and 0 bases from J, the gap between germline ends came to 5 bases. CDR1 is SQVTM, CDR2 ANQGSEA, per germline. This CDR3 contains 12 residues.

The rearrangement links TRBV20-1 to TRBJ2-2; 10 nucleotides line up with TRBD2. This CDR3 has 17 residues. The V segment lost 4 bases and the J segment 1 base; nucleotides outside the gene matches: 9. CDR1 and CDR2 (germline): DFQATT, SNEGSKA (reference sequence). CDR3 sequence reads: CSATRLAGVGNTGELFF. The CDR3 DNA reads as TGCAGTGCTACGAGGCTAGCGGGAGTCGGGAACACCGGGGAGCTGTTTTTT.

V gene TRBV19 combines with J gene TRBJ1-1; D is uncertain. CDR3 length equals 9 residues. Germline assignment: CDR1 LNHDA and CDR2 SQIVND (reference sequence). V lost 8 bases to trimming and J lost 11 bases, with 9 bases between them. The DNA of the CDR3 is TGTGCCAGTGGCCCACCGGCTTTCTTT. It codes for CASGPPAFF.

The chain carries TRBV7-2 and TRBJ1-4; D is perhaps TRBD1 (6 bases). This CDR3 comprises 15 residues. V was clipped by 1 base and J by 13 bases, with 19 bases between them. Germline CDR1 is SGHTA and CDR2 is FQGNSA. CDR3: CASSLGRGQGGGLFF. The CDR3, as DNA: TGTGCCAGCAGCTTAGGACGGGGACAAGGAGGGGGACTGTTTTTT.